This T cell receptor beta chain was recorded in a study of T cells after yellow fever vaccination. CDR1 ENHRY and CDR2 SYGVKD come from the germline V gene. CDR3 size: 14 residues. J was trimmed by 9 bases and V by 7 bases; bases with no gene match: 12. Using its own MiXCR run on the 5' RACE reads, TCRdb lists one record per CDR3 protein. The sample shows 200,000 to 300,000 distinct CDR3 sequences, 13% of them seen only once. The material sequenced was CD4+ T cells sorted from PBMCs, taken 45 days after the yellow fever booster vaccination. The gene calls are TRBV10-3 and TRBJ2-1, with 7 bases fitting TRBD2. This TCR was sampled from a young man who received the YFV17D yellow fever vaccine. CDR3 sequence reads: CAITPTSSESEQFF. The CDR3 nucleotides are TGTGCCATCACCCCGACTAGCAGCGAGAGTGAGCAGTTCTTC.